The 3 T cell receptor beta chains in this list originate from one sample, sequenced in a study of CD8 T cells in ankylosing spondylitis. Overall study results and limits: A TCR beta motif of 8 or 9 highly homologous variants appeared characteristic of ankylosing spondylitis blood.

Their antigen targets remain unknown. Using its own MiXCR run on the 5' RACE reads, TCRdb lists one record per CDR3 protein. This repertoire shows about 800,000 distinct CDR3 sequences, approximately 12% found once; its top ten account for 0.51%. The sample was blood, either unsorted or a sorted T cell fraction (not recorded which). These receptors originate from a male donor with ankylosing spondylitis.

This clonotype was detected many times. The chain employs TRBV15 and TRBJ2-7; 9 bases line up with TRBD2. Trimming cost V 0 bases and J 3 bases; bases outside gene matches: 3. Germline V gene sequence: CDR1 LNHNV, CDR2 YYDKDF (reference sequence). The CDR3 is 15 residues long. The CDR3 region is CATSREAGGIYEQYF. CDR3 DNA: TGTGCCACCAGCAGAGAGGCGGGGGGGATCTACGAGCAGTACTTC.

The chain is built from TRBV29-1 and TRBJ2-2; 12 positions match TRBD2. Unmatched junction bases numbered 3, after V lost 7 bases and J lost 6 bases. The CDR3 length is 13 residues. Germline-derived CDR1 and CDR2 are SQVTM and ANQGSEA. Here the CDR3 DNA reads TGCAGCGCTCTAGCGGGAGGGGCCGGGGAGCTGTTTTTT. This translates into CSALAGGAGELFF.

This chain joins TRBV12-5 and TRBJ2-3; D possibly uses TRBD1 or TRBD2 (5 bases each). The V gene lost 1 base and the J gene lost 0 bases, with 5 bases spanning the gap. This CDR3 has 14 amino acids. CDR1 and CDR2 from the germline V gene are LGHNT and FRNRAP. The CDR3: CASGLGGSTDTQYF. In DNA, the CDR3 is TGTGCTAGTGGTTTGGGGGGGAGCACAGATACGCAGTATTTT. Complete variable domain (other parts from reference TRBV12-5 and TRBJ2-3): DARVTQTPRHKVTEMGQEVTMRCQPILGHNTVFWYRQTMMQGLELLAYFRNRAPLDDSGMPKDRFSAEMPDATLATLKIQPSEPRDSAVYFCASGLGGSTDTQYFGPGTRLTVL.